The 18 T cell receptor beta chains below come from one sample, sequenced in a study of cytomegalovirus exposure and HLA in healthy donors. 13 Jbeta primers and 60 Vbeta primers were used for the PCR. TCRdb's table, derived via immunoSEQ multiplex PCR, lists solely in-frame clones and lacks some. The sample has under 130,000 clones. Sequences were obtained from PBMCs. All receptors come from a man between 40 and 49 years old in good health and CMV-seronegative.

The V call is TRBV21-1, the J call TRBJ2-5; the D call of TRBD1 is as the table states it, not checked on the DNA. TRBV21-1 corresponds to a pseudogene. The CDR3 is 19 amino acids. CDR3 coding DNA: TGTGCCAGCAGCAAAGATTGTAAAGGACAGGGGGCTTTTTTTGAGACCCAGTACTTC. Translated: CASSKDCKGQGAFFETQYF.

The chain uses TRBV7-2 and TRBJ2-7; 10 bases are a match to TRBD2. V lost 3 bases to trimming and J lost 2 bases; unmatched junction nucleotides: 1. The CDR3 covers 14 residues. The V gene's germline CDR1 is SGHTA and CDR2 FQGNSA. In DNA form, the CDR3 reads TGTGCCAGCAGCTTCACTAGCGGGACCTACGAGCAGTACTTC. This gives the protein CASSFTSGTYEQYF. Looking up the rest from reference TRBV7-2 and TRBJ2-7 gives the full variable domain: GAGVSQSPSNKVTEKGKDVELRCDPISGHTALYWYRQSLGQGLEFLIYFQGNSAPDKSGLPSDRFSAERTGGSVSTLTIQRTQQEDSAVYLCASSFTSGTYEQYFGPGTRLTVT.

The CDR3 DNA follows: TGTGCCAGCAGCACCGGGACAGGGGGTCGGGATAATTCACCCCTCCACTTT. Protein: CASSTGTGGRDNSPLHF. The V gene is TRBV7-9, the J gene TRBJ1-6, with 11 bases that match TRBD1. The CDR3 consists of 17 residues. Germline V CDR1 and CDR2: SEHNR, FQNEAQ (reference sequence). The ends lost 5 bases at V and 5 bases at J; junction bases unmatched: 8.

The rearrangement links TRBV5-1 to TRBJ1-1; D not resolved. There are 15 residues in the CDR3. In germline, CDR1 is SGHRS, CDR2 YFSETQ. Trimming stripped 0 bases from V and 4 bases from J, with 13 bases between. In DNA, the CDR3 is TGCGCCAGCAGCTTGGGTGGAGGGCGTACCACTGAAGCTTTCTTT. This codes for CASSLGGGRTTEAFF.

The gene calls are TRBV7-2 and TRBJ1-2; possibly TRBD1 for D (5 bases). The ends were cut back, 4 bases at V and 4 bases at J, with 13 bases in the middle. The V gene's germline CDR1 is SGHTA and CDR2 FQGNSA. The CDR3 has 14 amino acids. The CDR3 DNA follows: TGTGCCAGCAGCTCCAGGAGGGGCAGCTATGGCTACACCTTC. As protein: CASSSRRGSYGYTF.

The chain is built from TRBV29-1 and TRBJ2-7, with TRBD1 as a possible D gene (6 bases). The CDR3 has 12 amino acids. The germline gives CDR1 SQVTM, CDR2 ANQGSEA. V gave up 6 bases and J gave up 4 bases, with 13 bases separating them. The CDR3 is CSVKTGPYEQYF. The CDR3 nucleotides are TGCAGCGTGAAAACAGGGCCTTACGAGCAGTACTTC.

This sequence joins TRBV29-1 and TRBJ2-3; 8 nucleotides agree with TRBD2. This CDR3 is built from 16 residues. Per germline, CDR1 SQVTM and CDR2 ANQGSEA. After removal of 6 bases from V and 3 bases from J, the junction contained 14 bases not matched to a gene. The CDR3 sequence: CSVSSGPKMVTDTQYF. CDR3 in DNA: TGCAGCGTCTCTAGCGGGCCGAAAATGGTAACAGATACGCAGTATTTT.

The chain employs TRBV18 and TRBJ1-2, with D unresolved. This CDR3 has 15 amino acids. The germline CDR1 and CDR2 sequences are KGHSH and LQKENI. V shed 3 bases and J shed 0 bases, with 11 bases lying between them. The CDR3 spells CASSPPAGANYGYTF. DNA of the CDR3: TGTGCCAGCTCACCCCCGGCGGGAGCTAACTATGGCTACACCTTC.

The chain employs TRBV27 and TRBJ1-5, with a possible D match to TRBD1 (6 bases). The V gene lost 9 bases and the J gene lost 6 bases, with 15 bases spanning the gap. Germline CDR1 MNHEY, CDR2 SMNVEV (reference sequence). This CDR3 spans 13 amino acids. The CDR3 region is CASSRGGPQPQHF. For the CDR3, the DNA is TGTGCCAGTTCGCGGGGGGGCCCTCAGCCCCAGCATTTT.

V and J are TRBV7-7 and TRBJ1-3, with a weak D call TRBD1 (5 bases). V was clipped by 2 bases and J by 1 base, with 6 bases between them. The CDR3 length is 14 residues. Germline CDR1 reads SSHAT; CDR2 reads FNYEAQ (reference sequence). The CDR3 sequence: CASSLPGSGNTIYF. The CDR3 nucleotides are TGTGCCAGCAGCTTACCAGGGTCTGGAAACACCATATATTTT.

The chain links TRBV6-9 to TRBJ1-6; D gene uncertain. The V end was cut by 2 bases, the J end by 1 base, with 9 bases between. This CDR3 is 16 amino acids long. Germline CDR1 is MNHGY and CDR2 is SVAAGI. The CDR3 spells CASSYPNRSYNSPLHF. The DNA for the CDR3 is TGTGCCAGCAGTTATCCCAACAGATCCTATAATTCACCCCTCCACTTT.

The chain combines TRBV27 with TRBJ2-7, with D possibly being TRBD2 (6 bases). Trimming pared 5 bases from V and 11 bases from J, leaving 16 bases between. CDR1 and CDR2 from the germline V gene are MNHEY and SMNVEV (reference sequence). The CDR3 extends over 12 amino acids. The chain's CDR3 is CASSANLGGEYF. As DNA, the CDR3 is TGTGCCAGCAGTGCAAATTTGGGGGGAGAGTACTTC.

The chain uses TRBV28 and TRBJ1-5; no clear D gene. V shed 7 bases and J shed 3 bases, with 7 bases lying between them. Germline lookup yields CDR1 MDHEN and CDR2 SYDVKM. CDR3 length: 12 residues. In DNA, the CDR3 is TGTGCCAGCATGGAGTCCAATCAGCCCCAGCATTTT. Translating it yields CASMESNQPQHF.

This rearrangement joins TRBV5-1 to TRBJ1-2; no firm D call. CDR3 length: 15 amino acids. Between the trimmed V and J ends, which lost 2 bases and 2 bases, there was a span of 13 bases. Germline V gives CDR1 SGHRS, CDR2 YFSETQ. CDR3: CASSFHPTPNYGYTF. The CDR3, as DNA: TGCGCCAGCAGCTTTCACCCTACCCCAAACTATGGCTACACCTTC.

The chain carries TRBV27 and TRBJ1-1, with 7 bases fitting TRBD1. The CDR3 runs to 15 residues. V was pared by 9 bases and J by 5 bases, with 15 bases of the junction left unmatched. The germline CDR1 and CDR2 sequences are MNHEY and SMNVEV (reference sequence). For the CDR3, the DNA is TGTGCCAGTCGCACCCGCTACAGGGGAGATACTGAAGCTTTCTTT. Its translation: CASRTRYRGDTEAFF.

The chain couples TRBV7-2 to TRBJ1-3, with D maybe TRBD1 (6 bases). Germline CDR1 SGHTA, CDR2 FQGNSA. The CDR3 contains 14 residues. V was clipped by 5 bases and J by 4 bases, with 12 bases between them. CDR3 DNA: TGTGCCAGCAGCCGATGGGGGCAAGGAAACACCATATATTTT. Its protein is CASSRWGQGNTIYF. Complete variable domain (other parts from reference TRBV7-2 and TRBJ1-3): GAGVSQSPSNKVTEKGKDVELRCDPISGHTALYWYRQSLGQGLEFLIYFQGNSAPDKSGLPSDRFSAERTGGSVSTLTIQRTQQEDSAVYLCASSRWGQGNTIYFGEGSWLTVV.

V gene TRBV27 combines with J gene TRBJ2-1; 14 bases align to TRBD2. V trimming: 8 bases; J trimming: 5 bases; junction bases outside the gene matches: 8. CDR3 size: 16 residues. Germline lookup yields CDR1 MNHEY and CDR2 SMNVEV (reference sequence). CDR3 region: CASSGLAGGLDNEQFF. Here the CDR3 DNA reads TGTGCCAGCTCCGGACTAGCGGGAGGTCTCGACAATGAGCAGTTCTTC.

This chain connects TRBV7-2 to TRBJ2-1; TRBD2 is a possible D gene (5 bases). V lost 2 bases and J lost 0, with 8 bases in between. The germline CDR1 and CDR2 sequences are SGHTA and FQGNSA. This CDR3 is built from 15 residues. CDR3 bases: TGTGCCAGCAGCTTACGAGGGAGCTCCTACAATGAGCAGTTCTTC. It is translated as CASSLRGSSYNEQFF.